The entry below gives a single T cell receptor (beta chain) sequence along with its context. Its antigen remains unidentified. The data were taken from a study of T cell responses to AZD1222 COVID-19 vaccine. CDR3 length: 16 residues. CDR1 and CDR2 from the germline V gene are SGHTA and FQGTGA. The junction had 10 bases not matched to a gene; V was cut back by 0 bases and J by 7 bases. Findings and caveats of the study: No day 14 peak samples; only post-peak repertoires were characterized. Seropositive AZD1222 recipients at baseline numbered only five or six. In a largely white British group with more females than males, clonal diversity was possibly underestimated. Variant regions that are unmutated are reportedly the target of nearly half of spike-specific TCRs.

The table came from immunoSEQ multiplex PCR; TCRdb's copy has only in-frame clones and leaves some out. There are some 180,000 clones in the sample; 85% to 95% occur only once, and under 1.1% lies in the top ten. This sequence joins TRBV7-3 and TRBJ2-3; 7 bases match TRBD2. The sample was peripheral blood, taken 28 days after the second dose of the MenACWY control vaccine. The source of this sequence is an adult who received the MenACWY meningococcal vaccine as a control. The CDR3: CASSLTGLADVYTQYF. The CDR3 DNA reads TGTGCCAGCAGCTTAACAGGCCTAGCGGACGTCTATACGCAGTATTTT.